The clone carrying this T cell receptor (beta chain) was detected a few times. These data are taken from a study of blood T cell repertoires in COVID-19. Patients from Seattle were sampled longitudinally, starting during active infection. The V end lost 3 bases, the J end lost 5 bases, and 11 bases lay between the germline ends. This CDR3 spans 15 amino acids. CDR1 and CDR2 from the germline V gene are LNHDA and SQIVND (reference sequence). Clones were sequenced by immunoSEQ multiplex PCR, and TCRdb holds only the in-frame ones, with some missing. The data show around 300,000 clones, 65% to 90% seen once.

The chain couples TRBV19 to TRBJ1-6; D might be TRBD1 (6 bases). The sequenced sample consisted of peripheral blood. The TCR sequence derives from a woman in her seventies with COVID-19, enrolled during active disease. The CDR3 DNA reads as TGTGCCAGTAGTATGCACAGGGTTAATAATTCACCCCTCCACTTT. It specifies CASSMHRVNNSPLHF.